This T cell receptor (beta chain) was captured in a study of T cells in Graves' hyperthyroidism and ophthalmopathy. Study observations and caveats: Among clonotypes expanded in thyroid above 0.001, most were also found in blood. The model forecast ophthalmopathy, anticipating it by a median around 6.4 months before onset.

About this clonotype: Its antigen remains unidentified.

Ophthalmopathy cases met thresholds of Clinical Activity Score at least 3, NOSPECS grade at least 4 and duration under 3 months. Uncontrolled infection, other autoimmune disease, pregnancy or lactation barred patients from enrollment. What was amplified from RNA transcripts were TCR beta CDR3 regions. An initial round of RT-PCR targeting the TCR CDR3 relied on the HTBI primer set. One entry per CDR3 protein, called by TCRdb with MiXCR from the multiplex PCR reads. The sample consists of 450,000 to 600,000 distinct CDR3 sequences, 15% to 20% of them appearing once. Looked up from germline, CDR1 is LGHNA and CDR2 is YNFKEQ. The ends were cut back, 0 bases at V and 8 bases at J, with 8 bases in the middle. This CDR3 comprises 13 residues.

The material sequenced was blood. The receptor was isolated from a man aged 40-49 years with Graves' ophthalmopathy. The chain carries TRBV4-2 and TRBJ2-1; D ambiguous. The chain's CDR3 is CASSQEGAHEQFF. CDR3 coding DNA: TGTGCCAGCAGCCAAGAAGGAGCGCATGAGCAGTTCTTC.